The clone carrying this TCR beta chain showed up many times. Its antigen is unknown. The data stem from a study of T cell repertoires in cytomegalovirus infection. Study-wide context: Used in the study were CMV epitopes, some recently identified and HLA-C-restricted, others well-studied and HLA-B-restricted. From public TCR beta signatures came an indication of both CMV infection and matching HLA type.

TCRdb re-derived calls from the reads in MiXCR, one entry per CDR3 protein. Of 110,000 to 150,000 distinct CDR3 sequences detected, roughly 32% appear once; the ten largest clones hold around 50%. The CDR3 has 15 residues. CDR1 is SGHTA, CDR2 FQGNSA, per germline. The V and J ends lost 1 base and 2 bases, in that order; junction bases with no gene match: 4. Findings and limits, study-wide: CMV-specific TCR beta clonotypes restricted by HLA-C dominated the ex vivo response.

The receptor was derived from a human donor in good health (CMV status not recorded). Some clones in this sample may be carry-over from other donors' samples. The chain joins TRBV7-2 to TRBJ1-1, with 7 bases identical to TRBD1. The sequenced sample was CD8+ T cells from cultured PBMCs, obtained from culture after CMV antigen stimulation. CDR3: CASSLGDSTNTEAFF. The CDR3 nucleotides read TGTGCCAGCAGCTTAGGGGACAGTACTAACACTGAAGCTTTCTTT. The full variable domain, its missing parts supplied by reference TRBV7-2 and TRBJ1-1, is GAGVSQSPSNKVTEKGKDVELRCDPISGHTALYWYRQSLGQGLEFLIYFQGNSAPDKSGLPSDRFSAERTGGSVSTLTIQRTQQEDSAVYLCASSLGDSTNTEAFFGQGTRLTVV.